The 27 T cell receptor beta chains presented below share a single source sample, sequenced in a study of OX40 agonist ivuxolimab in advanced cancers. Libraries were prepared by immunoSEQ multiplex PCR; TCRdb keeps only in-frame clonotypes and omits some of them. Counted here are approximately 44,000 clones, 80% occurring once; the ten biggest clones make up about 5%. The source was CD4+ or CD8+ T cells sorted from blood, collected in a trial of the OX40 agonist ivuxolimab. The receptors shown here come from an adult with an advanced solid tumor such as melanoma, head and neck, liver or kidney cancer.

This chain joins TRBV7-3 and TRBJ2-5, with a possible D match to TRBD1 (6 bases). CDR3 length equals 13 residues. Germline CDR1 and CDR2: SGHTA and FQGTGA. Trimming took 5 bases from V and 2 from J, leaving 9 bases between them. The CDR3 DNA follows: TGTGCCAGCAGCCAGGGGTCGCAAGAGACCCAGTACTTC. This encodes CASSQGSQETQYF.

The CDR3 sequence: CASSLQRSDETQYF. The CDR3 nucleotides are TGCGCCAGCAGCCTTCAGAGGTCAGACGAGACCCAGTACTTC. The chain has TRBV5-1 and TRBJ2-5; D gene uncertain. From germline, CDR1 is SGHRS and CDR2 YFSETQ. V lost 4 bases to trimming and J lost 5 bases, with 15 bases between them. The CDR3 totals 14 residues.

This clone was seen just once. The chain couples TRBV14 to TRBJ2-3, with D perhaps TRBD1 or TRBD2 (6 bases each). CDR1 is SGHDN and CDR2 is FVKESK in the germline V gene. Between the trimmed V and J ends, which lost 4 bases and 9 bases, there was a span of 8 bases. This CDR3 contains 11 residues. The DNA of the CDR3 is TGTGCCAGCAGCCCGGGGGCCACGCAGTATTTT. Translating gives CASSPGATQYF. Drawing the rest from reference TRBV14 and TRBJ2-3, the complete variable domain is EAGVTQFPSHSVIEKGQTVTLRCDPISGHDNLYWYRRVMGKEIKFLLHFVKESKQDESGMPNNRFLAERTGGTYSTLKVQPAELEDSGVYFCASSPGATQYFGPGTRLTVL.

The CDR3 nucleotides read TGTGCCTGGAGTACGTCCGGCCTGGGATCGCCCCAGCATTTT. Amino acids: CAWSTSGLGSPQHF. The gene calls are TRBV30 and TRBJ1-5; D remains ambiguous. The V end was cut by 2 bases, the J end by 9 bases, with 17 bases between. Germline CDR1 is GTSNPN and CDR2 is SVGIG (reference sequence). The CDR3 is 14 residues long.

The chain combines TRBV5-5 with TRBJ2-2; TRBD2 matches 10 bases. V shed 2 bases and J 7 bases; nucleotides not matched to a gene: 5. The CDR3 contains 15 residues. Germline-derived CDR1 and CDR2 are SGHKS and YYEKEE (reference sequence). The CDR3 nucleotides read TGTGCCAGCAGCTTAGCGGGAGGGCCCATCGGGGAGCTGTTTTTT. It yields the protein CASSLAGGPIGELFF.

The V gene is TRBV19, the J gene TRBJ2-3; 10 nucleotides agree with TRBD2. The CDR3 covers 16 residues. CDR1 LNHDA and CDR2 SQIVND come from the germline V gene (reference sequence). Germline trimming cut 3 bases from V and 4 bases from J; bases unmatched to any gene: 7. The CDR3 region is CASSIRTSGGADTQYF. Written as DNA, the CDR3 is TGTGCCAGTAGTATTCGGACTAGCGGAGGGGCAGATACGCAGTATTTT.

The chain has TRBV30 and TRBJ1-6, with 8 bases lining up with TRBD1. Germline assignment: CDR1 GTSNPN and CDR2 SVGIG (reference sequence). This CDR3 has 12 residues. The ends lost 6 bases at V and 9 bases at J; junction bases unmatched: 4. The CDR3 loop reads CACGQGGSPLHF. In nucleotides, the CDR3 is TGTGCCTGTGGACAGGGAGGTTCACCCCTCCACTTT.

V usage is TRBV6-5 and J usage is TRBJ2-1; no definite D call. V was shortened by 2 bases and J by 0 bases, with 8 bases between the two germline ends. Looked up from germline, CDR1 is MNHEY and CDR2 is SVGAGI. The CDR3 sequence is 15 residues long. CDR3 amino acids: CASSYAPGSYNEQFF. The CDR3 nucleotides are TGTGCCAGCAGTTACGCCCCGGGCTCCTACAATGAGCAGTTCTTC.

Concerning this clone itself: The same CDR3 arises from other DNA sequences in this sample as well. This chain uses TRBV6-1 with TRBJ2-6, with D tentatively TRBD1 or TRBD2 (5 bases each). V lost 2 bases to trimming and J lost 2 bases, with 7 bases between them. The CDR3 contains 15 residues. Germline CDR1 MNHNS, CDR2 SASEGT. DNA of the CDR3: TGTGCCAGCAGTGAAAGGGGAGCTGGGGCCAACGTCCTGACTTTC. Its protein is CASSERGAGANVLTF.

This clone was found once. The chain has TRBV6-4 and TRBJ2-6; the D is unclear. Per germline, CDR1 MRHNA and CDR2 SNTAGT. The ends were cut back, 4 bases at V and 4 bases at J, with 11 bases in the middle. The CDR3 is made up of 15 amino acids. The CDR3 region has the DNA TGTGCCAGCAGTGTAGGTCGGGCGGGGGCCAACGTCCTGACTTTC. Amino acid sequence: CASSVGRAGANVLTF.

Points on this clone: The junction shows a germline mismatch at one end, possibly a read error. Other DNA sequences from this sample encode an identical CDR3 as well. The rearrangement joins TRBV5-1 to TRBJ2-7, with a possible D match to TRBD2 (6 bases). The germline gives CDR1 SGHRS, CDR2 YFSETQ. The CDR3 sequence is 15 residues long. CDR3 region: CASSLVPGVSYEQYF. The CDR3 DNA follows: TGCGCCAGCAGCTTGGTGCCGGGGGTCTCCTACGAACAGTACTTC.

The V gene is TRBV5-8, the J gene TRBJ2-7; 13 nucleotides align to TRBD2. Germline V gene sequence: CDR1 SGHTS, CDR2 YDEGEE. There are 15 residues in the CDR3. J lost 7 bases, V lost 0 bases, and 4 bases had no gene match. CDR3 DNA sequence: TGTGCCAGCAGCTTGGGGACTAGCGGGAGTGGAGAGCAGTACTTC. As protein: CASSLGTSGSGEQYF. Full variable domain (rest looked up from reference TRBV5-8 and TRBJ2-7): EAGVTQSPTHLIKTRGQQATLRCSPISGHTSVYWYQQALGLGLQFLLWYDEGEERNRGNFPPRFSGRQFPNYSSELNVNALELEDSALYLCASSLGTSGSGEQYFGPGTRLTVT.

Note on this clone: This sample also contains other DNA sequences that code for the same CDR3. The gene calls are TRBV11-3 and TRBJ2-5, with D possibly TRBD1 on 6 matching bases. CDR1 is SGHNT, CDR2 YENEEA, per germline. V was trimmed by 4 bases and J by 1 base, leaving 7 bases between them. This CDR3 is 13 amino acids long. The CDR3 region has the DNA TGTGCCAGCAGCTCAGGGGCCCAAGAGACCCAGTACTTC. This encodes CASSSGAQETQYF.

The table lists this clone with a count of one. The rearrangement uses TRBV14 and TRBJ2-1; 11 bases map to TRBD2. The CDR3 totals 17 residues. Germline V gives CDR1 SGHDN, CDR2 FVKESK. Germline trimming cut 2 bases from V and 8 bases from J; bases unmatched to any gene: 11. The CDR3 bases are TGTGCCAGCAGCCAAAAGTGGGCCCTGACTAGCGGGGATGAGCAGTTCTTC. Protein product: CASSQKWALTSGDEQFF.

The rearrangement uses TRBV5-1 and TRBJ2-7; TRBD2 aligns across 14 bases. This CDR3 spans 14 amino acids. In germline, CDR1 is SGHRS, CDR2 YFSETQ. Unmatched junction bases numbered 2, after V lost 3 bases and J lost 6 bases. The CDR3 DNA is TGCGCCAGCAGCTGGACTAGCGGGAGGACCGAGCAGTACTTC. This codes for CASSWTSGRTEQYF.

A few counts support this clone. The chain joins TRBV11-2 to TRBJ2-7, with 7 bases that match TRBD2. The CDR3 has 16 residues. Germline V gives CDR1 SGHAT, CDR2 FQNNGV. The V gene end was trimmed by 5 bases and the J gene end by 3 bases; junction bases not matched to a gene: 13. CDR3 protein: CASSPIRGGKYYEQYF. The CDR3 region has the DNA TGTGCCAGCAGCCCGATTCGGGGAGGGAAATACTACGAGCAGTACTTC.

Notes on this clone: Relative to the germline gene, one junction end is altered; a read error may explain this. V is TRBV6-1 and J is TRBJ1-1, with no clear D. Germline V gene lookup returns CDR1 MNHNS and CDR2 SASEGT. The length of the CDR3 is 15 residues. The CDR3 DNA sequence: TGTGCCAGCAGAGAAGGTTCACACCCGAACACTGAAGCTTTCTTT. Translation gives CASREGSHPNTEAFF.

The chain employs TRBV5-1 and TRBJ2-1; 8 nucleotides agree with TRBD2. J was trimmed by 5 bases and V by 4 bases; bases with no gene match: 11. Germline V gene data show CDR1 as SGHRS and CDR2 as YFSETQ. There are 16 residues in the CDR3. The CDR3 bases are TGCGCCAGCAGCCCGAGCTCGACTAGCGCAGACAATGAGCAGTTCTTC. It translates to CASSPSSTSADNEQFF.

This CDR3 is CASSEILGANQPQHF. In nucleotides, the CDR3 is TGTGCCAGCAGTGAAATCTTGGGGGCGAATCAGCCCCAGCATTTT. The genes are TRBV6-1 and TRBJ1-5; D might be TRBD1 (6 bases). This CDR3 is 15 amino acids long. V dropped 2 bases and J dropped 4 bases, with 12 bases sitting between them. Germline lookup yields CDR1 MNHNS and CDR2 SASEGT.

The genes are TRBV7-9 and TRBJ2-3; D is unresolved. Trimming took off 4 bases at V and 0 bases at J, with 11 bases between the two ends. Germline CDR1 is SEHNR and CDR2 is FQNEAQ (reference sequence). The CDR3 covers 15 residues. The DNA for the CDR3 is TGTGCCAGCAGCTCGGCAAGAACTAGCACAGATACGCAGTATTTT. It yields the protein CASSSARTSTDTQYF.

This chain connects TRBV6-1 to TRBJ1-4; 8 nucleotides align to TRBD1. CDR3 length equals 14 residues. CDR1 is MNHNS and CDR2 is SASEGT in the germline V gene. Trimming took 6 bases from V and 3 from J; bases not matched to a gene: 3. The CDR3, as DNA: TGTGCCAGCAGGGAGACAGGGGCTAATGAAAAACTGTTTTTT. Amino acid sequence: CASRETGANEKLFF.

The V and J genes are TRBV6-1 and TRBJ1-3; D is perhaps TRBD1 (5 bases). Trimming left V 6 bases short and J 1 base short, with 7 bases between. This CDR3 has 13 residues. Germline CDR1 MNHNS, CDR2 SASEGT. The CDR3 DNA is TGTGCCAGCAGGGGGGAATCTGGAAACACCATATATTTT. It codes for CASRGESGNTIYF.

The CDR3, as DNA: TGCAGCGTGACAGGGACTAGCGGGAGTTACGAGCAGTACTTC. Amino acid sequence: CSVTGTSGSYEQYF. The chain is built from TRBV29-1 and TRBJ2-7; the match to TRBD2 covers 14 bases. Germline V lookup: CDR1 SQVTM, CDR2 ANQGSEA. With 6 bases clipped from V and 4 bases from J, the junction kept 5 bases outside the gene matches. The CDR3 loop spans 14 amino acids.

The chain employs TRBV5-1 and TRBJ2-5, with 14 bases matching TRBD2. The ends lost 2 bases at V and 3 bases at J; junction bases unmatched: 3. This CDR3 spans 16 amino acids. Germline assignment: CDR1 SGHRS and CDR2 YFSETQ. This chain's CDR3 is CASSFGLAGGKETQYF. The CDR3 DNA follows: TGCGCCAGCAGCTTCGGACTAGCGGGAGGAAAAGAGACCCAGTACTTC.

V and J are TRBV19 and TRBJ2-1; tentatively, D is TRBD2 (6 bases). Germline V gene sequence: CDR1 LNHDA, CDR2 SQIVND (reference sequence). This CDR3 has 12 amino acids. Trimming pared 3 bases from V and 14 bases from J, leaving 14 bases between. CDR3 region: CASSIPGGREFF. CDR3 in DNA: TGTGCCAGTAGTATTCCCGGGGGTCGGGAGTTCTTC.

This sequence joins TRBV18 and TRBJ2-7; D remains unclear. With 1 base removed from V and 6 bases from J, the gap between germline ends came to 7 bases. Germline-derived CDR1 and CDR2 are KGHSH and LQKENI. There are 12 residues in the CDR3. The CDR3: CASSPRIGEQYF. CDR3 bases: TGTGCCAGCTCACCACGGATTGGCGAGCAGTACTTC. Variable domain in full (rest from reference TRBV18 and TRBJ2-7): NAGVMQNPRHLVRRRGQEARLRCSPMKGHSHVYWYRQLPEEGLKFMVYLQKENIIDESGMPKERFSAEFPKEGPSILRIQQVVRGDSAAYFCASSPRIGEQYFGPGTRLTVT.

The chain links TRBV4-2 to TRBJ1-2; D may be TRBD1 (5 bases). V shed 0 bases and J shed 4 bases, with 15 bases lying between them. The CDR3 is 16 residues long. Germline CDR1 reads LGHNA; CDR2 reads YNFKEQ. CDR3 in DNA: TGTGCCAGCAGCCAAGAGGGGGGGGGTTCTGGCTATGGCTACACCTTC. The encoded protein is CASSQEGGGSGYGYTF.